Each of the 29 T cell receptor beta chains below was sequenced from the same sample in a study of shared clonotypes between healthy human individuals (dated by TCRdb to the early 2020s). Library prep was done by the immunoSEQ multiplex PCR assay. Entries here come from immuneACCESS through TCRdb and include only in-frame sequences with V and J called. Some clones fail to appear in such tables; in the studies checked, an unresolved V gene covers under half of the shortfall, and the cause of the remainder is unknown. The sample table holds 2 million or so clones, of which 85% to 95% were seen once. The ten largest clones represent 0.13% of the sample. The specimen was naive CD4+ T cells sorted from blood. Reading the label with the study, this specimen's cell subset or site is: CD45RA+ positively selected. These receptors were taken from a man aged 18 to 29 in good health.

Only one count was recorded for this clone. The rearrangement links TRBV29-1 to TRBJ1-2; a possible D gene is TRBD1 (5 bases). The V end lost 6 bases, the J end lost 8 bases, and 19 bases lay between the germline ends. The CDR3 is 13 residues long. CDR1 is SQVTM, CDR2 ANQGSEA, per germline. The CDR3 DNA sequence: TGCAGCGTGACCGGGACGGAGGTGGAGGGCTACACCTTC. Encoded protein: CSVTGTEVEGYTF.

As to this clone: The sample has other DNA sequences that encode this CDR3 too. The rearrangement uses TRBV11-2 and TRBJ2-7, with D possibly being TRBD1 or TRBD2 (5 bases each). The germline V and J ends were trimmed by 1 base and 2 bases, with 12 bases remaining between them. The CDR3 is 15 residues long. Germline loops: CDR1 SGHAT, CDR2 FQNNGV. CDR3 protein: CASSLGWDGTYEQYF. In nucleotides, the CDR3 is TGTGCCAGCAGCTTAGGCTGGGACGGGACCTACGAGCAGTACTTC.

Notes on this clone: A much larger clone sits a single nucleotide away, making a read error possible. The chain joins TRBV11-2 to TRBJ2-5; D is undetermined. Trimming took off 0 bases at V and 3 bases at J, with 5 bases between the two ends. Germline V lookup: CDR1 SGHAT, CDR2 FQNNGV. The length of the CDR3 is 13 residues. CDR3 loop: CASSLEGKETQYF. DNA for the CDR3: TGTGCCAGCAGCTTAGAGGGAAAAGAGACCCAGTACTTC.

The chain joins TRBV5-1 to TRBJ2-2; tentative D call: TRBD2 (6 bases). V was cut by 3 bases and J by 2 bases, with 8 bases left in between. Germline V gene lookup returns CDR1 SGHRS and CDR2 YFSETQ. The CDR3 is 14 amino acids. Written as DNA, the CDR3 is TGCGCCAGCAGCTCTAGCGATAACACCGGGGAGCTGTTTTTT. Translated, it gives CASSSSDNTGELFF.

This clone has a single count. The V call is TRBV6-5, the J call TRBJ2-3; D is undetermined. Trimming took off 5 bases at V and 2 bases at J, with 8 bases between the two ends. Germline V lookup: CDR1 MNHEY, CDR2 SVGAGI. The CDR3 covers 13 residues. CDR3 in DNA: TGTGCCAGCAGTCGTGGACCCACAGATACGCAGTATTTT. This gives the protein CASSRGPTDTQYF.

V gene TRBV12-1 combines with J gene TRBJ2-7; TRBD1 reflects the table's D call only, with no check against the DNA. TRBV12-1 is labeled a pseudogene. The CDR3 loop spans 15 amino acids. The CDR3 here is CASSFGQTSSYEQYF. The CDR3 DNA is TGTGCCAGCAGCTTTGGACAGACAAGCTCCTACGAGCAGTACTTC.

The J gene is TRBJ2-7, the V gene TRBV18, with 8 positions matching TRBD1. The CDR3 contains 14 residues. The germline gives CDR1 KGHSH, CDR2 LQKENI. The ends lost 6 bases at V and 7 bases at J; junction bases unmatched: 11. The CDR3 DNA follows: TGTGCCAGCTCCGTGGGACAGGAGAAGAGGGAGCAGTACTTC. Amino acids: CASSVGQEKREQYF.

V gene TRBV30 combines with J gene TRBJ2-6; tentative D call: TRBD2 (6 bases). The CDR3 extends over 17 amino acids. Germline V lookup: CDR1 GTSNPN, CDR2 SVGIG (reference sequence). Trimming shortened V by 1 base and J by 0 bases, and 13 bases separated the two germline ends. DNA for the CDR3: TGTGCCTGGAGTGGGGCGGGACTGCGCTCTGGGGCCAACGTCCTGACTTTC. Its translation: CAWSGAGLRSGANVLTF.

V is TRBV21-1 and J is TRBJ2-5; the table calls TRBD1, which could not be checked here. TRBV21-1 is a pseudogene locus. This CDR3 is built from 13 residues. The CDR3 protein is CASSKENSLSQYF. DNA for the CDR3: TGTGCCAGCAGCAAAGAGAACAGCTTGTCCCAGTACTTC.

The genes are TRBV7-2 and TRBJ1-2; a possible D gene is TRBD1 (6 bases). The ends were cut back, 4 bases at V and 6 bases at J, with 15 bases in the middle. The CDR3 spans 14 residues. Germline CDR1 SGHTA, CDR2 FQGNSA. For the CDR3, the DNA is TGTGCCAGCAGCTCGGATTGGGGGCCCGATGGCTACACCTTC. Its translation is CASSSDWGPDGYTF. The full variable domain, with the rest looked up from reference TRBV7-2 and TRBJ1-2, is GAGVSQSPSNKVTEKGKDVELRCDPISGHTALYWYRQSLGQGLEFLIYFQGNSAPDKSGLPSDRFSAERTGGSVSTLTIQRTQQEDSAVYLCASSSDWGPDGYTFGSGTRLTVV.

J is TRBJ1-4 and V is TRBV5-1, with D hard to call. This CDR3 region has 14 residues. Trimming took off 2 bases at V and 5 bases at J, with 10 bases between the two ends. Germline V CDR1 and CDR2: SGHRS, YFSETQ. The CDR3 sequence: CASSLGQKNEKLFF. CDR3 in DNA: TGCGCCAGCAGCTTAGGTCAGAAAAATGAAAAACTGTTTTTT.

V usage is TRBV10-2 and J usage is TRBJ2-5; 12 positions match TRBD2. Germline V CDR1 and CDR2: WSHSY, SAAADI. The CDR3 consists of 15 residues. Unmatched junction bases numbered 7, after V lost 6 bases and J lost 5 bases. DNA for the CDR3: TGCGCCAGCAGCGGCCGACTAGCGGGGGCGGAGACCCAGTACTTC. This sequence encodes CASSGRLAGAETQYF.

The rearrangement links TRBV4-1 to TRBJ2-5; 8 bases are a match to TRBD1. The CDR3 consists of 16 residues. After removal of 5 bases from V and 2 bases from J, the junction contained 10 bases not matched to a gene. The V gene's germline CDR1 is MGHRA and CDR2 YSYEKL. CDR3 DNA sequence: TGCGCCAGCAGCTACCTTCCCCGGGACAGGCAAGAGACCCAGTACTTC. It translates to CASSYLPRDRQETQYF.

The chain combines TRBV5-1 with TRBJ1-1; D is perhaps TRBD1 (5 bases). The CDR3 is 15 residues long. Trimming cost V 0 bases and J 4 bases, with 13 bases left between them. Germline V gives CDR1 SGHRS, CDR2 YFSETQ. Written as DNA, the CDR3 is TGCGCCAGCAGCTTGGATTCGGGGGTAACCACTGAAGCTTTCTTT. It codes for CASSLDSGVTTEAFF.

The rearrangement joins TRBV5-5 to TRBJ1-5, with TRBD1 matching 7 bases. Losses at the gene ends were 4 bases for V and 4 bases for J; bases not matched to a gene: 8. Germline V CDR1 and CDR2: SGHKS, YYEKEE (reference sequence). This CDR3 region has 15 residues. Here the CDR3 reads CASSGAGTANQPQHF. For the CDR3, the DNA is TGTGCCAGCAGCGGGGCCGGGACAGCAAATCAGCCCCAGCATTTT. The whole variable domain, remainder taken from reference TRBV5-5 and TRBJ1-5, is DAGVTQSPTHLIKTRGQQVTLRCSPISGHKSVSWYQQVLGQGPQFIFQYYEKEERGRGNFPDRFSARQFPNYSSELNVNALLLGDSALYLCASSGAGTANQPQHFGDGTRLSIL.

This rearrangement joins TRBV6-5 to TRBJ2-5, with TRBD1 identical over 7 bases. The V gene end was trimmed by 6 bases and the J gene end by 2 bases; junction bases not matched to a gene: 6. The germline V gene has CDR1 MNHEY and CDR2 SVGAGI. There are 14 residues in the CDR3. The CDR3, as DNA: TGTGCCAGCAGCAACAGGACAGGTCAAGAGACCCAGTACTTC. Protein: CASSNRTGQETQYF.

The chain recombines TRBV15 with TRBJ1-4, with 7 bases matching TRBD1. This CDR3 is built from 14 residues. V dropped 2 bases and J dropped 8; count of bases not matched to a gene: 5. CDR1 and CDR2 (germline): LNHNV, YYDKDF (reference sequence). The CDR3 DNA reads TGTGCCACCAGCAGATCGACAGGGTCGGAAAAACTGTTTTTT. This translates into CATSRSTGSEKLFF.

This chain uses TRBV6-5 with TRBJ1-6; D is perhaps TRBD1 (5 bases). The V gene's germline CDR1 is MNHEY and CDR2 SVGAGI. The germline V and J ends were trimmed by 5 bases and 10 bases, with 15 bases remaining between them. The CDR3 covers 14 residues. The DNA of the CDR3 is TGTGCCAGCAGTATGGGCAGGGAGAGCTCACCCCTCCACTTT. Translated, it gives CASSMGRESSPLHF.

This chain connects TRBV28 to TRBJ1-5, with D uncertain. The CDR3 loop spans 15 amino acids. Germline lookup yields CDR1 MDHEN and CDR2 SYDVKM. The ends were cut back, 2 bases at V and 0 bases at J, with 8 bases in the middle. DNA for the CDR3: TGTGCCAGCAGTTTAGGAGGGAGTAGCAATCAGCCCCAGCATTTT. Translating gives CASSLGGSSNQPQHF.

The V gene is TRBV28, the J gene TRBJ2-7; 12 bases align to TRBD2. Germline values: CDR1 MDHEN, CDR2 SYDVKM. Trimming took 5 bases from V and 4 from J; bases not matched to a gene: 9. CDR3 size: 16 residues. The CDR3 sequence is CASSLLAGGHYYEQYF. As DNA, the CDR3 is TGTGCCAGCAGTCTCCTAGCGGGAGGGCACTATTACGAGCAGTACTTC. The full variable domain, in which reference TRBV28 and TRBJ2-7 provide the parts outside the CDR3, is DVKVTQSSRYLVKRTGEKVFLECVQDMDHENMFWYRQDPGLGLRLIYFSYDVKMKEKGDIPEGYSVSREKKERFSLILESASTNQTSMYLCASSLLAGGHYYEQYFGPGTRLTVT.

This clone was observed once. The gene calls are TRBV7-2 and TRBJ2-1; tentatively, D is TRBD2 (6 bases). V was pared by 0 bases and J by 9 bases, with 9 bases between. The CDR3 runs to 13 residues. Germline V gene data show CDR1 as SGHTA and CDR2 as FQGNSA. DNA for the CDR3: TGTGCCAGCAGCTTAGCACAAGCGGGTGAGCAGTTCTTC. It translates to CASSLAQAGEQFF.

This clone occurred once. In DNA form, the CDR3 reads TGTGCCAGCTCCCATCCGGTGAGGGGTGACTATGGCTACACCTTC. It translates to CASSHPVRGDYGYTF. V and J are TRBV18 and TRBJ1-2; possible D gene TRBD1, 5 bases. The V end lost 6 bases, the J end lost 3 bases, and 17 bases lay between the germline ends. The CDR3 is 15 residues long. From germline, CDR1 is KGHSH and CDR2 LQKENI.

The CDR3 is CASSPGSSGGETQYF. CDR3 bases: TGTGCCAGCAGCCCTGGCTCTAGCGGGGGAGAGACCCAGTACTTC. V gene TRBV11-2 combines with J gene TRBJ2-5, with TRBD2 matching 10 bases. CDR1 is SGHAT and CDR2 is FQNNGV in the germline V gene. V lost 5 bases and J lost 4; bases outside the gene matches: 7. The CDR3 covers 15 residues.

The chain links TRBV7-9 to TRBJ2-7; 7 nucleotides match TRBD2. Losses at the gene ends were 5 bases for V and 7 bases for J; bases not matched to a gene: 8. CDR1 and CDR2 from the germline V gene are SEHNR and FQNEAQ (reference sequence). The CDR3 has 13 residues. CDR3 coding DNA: TGTGCCAGCAGCCGGCCGCCAGCGGGGGAGCAGTACTTC. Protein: CASSRPPAGEQYF.

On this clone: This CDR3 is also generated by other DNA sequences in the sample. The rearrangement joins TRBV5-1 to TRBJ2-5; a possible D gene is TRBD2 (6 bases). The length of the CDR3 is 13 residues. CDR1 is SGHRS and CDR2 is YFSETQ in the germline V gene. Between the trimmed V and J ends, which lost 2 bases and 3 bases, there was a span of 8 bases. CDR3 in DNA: TGCGCCAGCAGCTTAGCTAGCGAAGAGACCCAGTACTTC. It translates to CASSLASEETQYF.

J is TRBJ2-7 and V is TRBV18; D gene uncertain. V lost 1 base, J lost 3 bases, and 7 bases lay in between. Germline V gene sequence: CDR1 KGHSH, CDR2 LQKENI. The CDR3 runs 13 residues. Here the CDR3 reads CASSPLFGYEQYF. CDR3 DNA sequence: TGTGCCAGCTCACCACTTTTCGGCTACGAGCAGTACTTC. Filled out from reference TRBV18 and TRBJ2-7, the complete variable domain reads NAGVMQNPRHLVRRRGQEARLRCSPMKGHSHVYWYRQLPEEGLKFMVYLQKENIIDESGMPKERFSAEFPKEGPSILRIQQVVRGDSAAYFCASSPLFGYEQYFGPGTRLTVT.

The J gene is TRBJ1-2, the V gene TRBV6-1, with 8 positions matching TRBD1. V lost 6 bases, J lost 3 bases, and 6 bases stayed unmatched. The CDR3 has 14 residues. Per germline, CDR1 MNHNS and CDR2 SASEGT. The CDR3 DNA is TGTGCCAGCAGCCGACAGGGGAGGGACTATGGCTACACCTTC. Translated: CASSRQGRDYGYTF.

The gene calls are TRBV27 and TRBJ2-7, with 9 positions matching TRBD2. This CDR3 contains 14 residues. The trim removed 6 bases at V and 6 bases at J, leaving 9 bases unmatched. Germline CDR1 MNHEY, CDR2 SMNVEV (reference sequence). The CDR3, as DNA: TGTGCCAGCAGAGGCGGGAGGGCCAGCTCCGAGCAGTACTTC. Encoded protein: CASRGGRASSEQYF.

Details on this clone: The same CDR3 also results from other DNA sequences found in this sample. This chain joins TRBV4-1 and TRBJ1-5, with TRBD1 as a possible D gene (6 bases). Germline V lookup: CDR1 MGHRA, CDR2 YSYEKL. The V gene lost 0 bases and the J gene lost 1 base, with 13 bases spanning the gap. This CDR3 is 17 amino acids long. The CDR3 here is CASSQEGGGRSNQPQHF. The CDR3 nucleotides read TGCGCCAGCAGCCAAGAAGGAGGGGGTCGAAGCAATCAGCCCCAGCATTTT.